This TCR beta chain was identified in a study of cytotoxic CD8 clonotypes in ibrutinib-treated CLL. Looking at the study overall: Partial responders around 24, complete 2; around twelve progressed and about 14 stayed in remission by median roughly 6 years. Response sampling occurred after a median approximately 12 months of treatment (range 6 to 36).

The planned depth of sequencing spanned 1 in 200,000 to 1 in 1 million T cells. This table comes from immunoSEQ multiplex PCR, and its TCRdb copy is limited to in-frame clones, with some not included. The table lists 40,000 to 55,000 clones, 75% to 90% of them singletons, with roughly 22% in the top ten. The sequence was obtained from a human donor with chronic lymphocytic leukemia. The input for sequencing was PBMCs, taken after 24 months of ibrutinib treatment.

CDR3 loop: CASSQGLAEETQYF. CDR3 coding DNA: TGTGCCAGCAGCCAGGGACTAGCGGAAGAGACCCAGTACTTC. This rearrangement joins TRBV7-9 to TRBJ2-5; 11 positions agree with TRBD2. The length of the CDR3 is 14 residues. Germline loops: CDR1 SEHNR, CDR2 FQNEAQ (reference sequence). V lost 5 bases and J lost 3; bases outside the gene matches: 2.